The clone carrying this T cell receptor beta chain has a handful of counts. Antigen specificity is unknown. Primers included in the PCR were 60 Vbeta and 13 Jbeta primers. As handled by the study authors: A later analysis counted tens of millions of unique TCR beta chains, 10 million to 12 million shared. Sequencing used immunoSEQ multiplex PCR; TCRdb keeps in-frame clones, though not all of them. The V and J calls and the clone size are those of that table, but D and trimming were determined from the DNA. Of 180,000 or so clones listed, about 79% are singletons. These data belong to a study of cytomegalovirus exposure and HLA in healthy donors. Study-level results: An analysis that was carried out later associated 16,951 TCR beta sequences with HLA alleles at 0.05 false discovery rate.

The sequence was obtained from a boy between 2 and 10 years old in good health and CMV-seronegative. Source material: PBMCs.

The CDR3: CASSLSGGSSYEQYF. The CDR3 nucleotides read TGTGCCAGCAGCCTGAGCGGGGGGAGCTCCTACGAGCAGTACTTC. The genes are TRBV7-2 and TRBJ2-7; 9 nucleotides agree with TRBD2. This CDR3 comprises 15 residues. Germline loops: CDR1 SGHTA, CDR2 FQGNSA. V trimming: 5 bases; J trimming: 0 bases; junction bases outside the gene matches: 5.